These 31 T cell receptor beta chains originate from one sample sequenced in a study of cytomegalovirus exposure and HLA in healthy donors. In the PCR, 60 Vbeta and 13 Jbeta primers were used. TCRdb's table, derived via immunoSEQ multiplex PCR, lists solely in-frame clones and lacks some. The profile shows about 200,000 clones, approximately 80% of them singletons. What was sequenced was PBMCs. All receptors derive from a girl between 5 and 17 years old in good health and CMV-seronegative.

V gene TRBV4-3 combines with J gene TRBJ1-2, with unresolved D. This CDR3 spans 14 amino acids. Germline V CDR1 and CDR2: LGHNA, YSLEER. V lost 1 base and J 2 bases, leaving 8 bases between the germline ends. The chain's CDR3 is CASSQVGQNYGYTF. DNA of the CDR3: TGCGCCAGCAGCCAAGTTGGTCAGAACTATGGCTACACCTTC.

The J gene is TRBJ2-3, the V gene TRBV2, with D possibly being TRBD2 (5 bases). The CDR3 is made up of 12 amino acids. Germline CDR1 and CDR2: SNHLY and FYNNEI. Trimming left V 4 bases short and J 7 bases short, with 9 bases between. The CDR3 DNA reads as TGTGCCAGCAGTGTCCTAGCAAATACGCAGTATTTT. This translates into CASSVLANTQYF.

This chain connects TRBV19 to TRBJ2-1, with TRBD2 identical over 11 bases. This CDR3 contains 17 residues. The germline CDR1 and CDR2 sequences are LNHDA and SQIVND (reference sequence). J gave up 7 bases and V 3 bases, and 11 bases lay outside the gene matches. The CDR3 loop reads CASSMKVAGGFSNEQFF. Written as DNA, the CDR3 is TGTGCCAGTAGTATGAAGGTAGCGGGGGGGTTCTCTAATGAGCAGTTCTTC.

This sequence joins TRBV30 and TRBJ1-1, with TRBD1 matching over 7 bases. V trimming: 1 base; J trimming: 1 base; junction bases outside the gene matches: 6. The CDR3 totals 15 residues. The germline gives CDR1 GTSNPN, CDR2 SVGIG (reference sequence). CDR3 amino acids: CAWSAVGTANTEAFF. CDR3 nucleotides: TGTGCCTGGAGTGCCGTCGGGACAGCGAACACTGAAGCTTTCTTT.

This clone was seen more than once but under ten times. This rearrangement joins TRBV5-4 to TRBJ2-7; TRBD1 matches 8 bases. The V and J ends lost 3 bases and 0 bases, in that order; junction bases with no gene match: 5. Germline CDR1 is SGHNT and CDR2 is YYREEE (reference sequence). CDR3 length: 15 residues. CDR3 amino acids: CASSSGQATSYEQYF. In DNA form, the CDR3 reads TGTGCCAGCAGCTCGGGACAGGCGACCTCCTACGAGCAGTACTTC.

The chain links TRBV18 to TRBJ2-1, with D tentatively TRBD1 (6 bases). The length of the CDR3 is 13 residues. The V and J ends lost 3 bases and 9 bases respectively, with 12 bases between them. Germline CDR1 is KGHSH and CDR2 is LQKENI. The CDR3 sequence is CASSPNRVSEQFF. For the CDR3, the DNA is TGTGCCAGCTCACCCAACAGGGTGAGTGAGCAGTTCTTC.

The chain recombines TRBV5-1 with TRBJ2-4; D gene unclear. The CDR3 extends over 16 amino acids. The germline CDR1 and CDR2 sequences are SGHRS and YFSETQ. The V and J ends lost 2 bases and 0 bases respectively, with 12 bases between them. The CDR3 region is CASSFGEALAKNIQYF. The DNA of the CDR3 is TGCGCCAGCAGCTTTGGAGAAGCCCTAGCCAAAAACATTCAGTACTTC.

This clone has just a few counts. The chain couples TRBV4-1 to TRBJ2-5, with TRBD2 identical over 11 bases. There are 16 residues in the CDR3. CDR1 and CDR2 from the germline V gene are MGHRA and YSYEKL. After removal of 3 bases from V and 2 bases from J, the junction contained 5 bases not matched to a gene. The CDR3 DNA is TGCGCCAGCAGCCAGGCCGGGACTAGCGGACAAGAGACCCAGTACTTC. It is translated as CASSQAGTSGQETQYF.

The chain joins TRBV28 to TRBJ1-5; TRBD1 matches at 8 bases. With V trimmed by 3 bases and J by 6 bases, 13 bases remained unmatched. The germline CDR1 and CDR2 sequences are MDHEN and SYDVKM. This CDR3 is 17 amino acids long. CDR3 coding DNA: TGTGCCAGCAGTTTTCCTAATGACAGGGGCTCGGGTCAGCCCCAGCATTTT. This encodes CASSFPNDRGSGQPQHF. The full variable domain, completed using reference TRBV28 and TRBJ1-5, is DVKVTQSSRYLVKRTGEKVFLECVQDMDHENMFWYRQDPGLGLRLIYFSYDVKMKEKGDIPEGYSVSREKKERFSLILESASTNQTSMYLCASSFPNDRGSGQPQHFGDGTRLSIL.

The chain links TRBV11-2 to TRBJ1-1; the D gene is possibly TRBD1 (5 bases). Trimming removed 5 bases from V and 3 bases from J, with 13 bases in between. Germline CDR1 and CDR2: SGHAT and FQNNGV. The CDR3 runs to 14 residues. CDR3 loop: CASSPPGEDTEAFF. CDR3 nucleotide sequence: TGTGCCAGCAGCCCCCCGGGGGAGGACACTGAAGCTTTCTTT.

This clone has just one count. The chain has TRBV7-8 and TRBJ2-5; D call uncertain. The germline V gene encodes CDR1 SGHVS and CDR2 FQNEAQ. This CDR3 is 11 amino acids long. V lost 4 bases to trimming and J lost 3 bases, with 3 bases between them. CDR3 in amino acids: CASSSEETQYF. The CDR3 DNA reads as TGTGCCAGCAGCTCTGAAGAGACCCAGTACTTC.

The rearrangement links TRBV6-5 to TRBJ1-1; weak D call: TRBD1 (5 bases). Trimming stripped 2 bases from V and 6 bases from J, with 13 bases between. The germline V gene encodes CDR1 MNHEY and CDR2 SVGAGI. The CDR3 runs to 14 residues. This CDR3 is CASSYNGRQSEAFF. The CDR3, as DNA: TGTGCCAGCAGTTACAACGGAAGACAGTCTGAAGCTTTCTTT.

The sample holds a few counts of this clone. The CDR3 loop is CASSPGQRGPPYGYTF. DNA of the CDR3: TGTGCCAGCAGTCCCGGACAGCGAGGCCCTCCCTATGGCTACACCTTC. V is TRBV6-6 and J is TRBJ1-2; possibly TRBD1 for D (6 bases). Trimming removed 5 bases from V and 4 bases from J, with 20 bases in between. CDR1 and CDR2 from the germline V gene are MNHNY and SVGAGI (reference sequence). CDR3 size: 16 residues.

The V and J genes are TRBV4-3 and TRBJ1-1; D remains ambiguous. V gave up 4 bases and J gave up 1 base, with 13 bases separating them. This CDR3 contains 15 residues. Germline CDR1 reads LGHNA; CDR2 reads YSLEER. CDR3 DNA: TGCGCCAGCAGCCGGGTCTATAGCTCGAACACTGAAGCTTTCTTT. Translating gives CASSRVYSSNTEAFF.

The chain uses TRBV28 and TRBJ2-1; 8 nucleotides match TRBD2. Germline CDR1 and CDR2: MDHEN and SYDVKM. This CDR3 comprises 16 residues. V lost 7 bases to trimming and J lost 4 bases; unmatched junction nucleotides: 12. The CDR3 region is CASTSPSSGRYNEQFF. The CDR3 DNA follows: TGTGCCAGCACGTCGCCGTCTAGCGGGCGGTACAATGAGCAGTTCTTC.

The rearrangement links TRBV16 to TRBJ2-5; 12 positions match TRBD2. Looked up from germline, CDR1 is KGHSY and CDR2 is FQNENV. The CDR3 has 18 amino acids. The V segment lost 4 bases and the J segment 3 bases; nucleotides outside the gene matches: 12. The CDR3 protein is CASSPWTSGKQGEETQYF. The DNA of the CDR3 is TGTGCCAGCAGCCCCTGGACTAGCGGGAAACAGGGGGAAGAGACCCAGTACTTC.

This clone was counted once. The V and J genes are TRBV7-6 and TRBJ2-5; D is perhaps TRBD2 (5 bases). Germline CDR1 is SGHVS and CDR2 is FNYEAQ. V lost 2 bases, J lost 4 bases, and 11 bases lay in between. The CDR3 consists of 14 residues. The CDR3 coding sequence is TGTGCCAGCAGCTTATCGAGGGCGGTAGAGACCCAGTACTTC. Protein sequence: CASSLSRAVETQYF.

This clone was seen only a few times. Here the CDR3 reads CASSQVVRGELFF. CDR3 sequence (DNA): TGCGCCAGCAGCCAAGTAGTCAGGGGGGAGCTGTTTTTT. The rearrangement uses TRBV4-3 and TRBJ2-2; D remains unclear. Germline CDR1 LGHNA, CDR2 YSLEER. The CDR3 has 13 residues. The V gene lost 1 base and the J gene lost 8 bases, with 8 bases spanning the gap.

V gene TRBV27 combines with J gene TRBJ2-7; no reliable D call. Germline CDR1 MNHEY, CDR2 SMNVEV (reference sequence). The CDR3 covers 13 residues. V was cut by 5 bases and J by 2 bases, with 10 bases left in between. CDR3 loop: CASSELHTYEQYF. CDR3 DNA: TGTGCCAGCAGTGAACTACACACCTACGAGCAGTACTTC.

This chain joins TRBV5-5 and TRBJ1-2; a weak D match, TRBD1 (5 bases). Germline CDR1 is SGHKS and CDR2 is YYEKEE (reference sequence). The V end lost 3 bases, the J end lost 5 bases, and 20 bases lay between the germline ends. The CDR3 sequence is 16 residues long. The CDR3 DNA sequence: TGTGCCAGCAGCTGGGGCCCACCCGGGGGATATTATGGCTACACCTTC. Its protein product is CASSWGPPGGYYGYTF.

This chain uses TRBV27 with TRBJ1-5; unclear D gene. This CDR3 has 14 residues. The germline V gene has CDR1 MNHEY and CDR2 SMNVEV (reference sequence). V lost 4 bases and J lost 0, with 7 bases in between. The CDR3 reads CASSSPYSNQPQHF. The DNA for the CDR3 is TGTGCCAGCAGTTCCCCTTATAGCAATCAGCCCCAGCATTTT.

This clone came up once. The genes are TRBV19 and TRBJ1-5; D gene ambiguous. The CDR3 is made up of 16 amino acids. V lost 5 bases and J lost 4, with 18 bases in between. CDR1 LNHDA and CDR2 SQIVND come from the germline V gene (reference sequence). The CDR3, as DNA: TGTGCCAGTAGTGGTAACCTGCTAAGAGCGAATCAGCCCCAGCATTTT. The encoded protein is CASSGNLLRANQPQHF. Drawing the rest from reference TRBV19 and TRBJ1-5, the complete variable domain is DGGITQSPKYLFRKEGQNVTLSCEQNLNHDAMYWYRQDPGQGLRLIYYSQIVNDFQKGDIAEGYSVSREKKESFPLTVTSAQKNPTAFYLCASSGNLLRANQPQHFGDGTRLSIL.

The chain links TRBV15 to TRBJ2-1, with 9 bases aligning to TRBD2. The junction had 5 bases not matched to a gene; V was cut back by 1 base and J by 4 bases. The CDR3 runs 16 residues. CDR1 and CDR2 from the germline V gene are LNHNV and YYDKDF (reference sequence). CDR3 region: CATSRGRLAVYNEQFF. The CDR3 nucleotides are TGTGCCACCAGCAGAGGTCGACTAGCGGTATACAATGAGCAGTTCTTC.

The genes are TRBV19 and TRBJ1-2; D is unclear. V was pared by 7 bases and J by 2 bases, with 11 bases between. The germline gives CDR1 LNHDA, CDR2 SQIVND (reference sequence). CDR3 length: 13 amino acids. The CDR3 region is CASTLRQNYGYTF. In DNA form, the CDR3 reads TGTGCCAGTACCTTGCGGCAGAACTATGGCTACACCTTC. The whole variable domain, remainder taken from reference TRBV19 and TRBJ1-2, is DGGITQSPKYLFRKEGQNVTLSCEQNLNHDAMYWYRQDPGQGLRLIYYSQIVNDFQKGDIAEGYSVSREKKESFPLTVTSAQKNPTAFYLCASTLRQNYGYTFGSGTRLTVV.

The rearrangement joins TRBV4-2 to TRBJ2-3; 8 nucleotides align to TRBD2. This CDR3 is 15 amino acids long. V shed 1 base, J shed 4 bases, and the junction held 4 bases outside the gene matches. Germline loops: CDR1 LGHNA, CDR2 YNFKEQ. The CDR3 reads CASSQVAGGADTQYF. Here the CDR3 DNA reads TGTGCCAGCAGCCAAGTGGCGGGAGGTGCAGATACGCAGTATTTT.

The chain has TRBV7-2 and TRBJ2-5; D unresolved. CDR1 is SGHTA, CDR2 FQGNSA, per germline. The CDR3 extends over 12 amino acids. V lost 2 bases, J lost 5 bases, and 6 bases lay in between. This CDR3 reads CASSLFAETQYF. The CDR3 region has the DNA TGTGCCAGCAGCTTATTTGCGGAGACCCAGTACTTC.

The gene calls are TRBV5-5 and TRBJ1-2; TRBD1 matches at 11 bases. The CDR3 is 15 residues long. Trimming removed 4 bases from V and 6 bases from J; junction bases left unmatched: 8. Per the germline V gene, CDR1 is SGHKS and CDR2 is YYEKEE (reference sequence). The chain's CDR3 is CASSPRTGGGDGYTF. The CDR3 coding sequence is TGTGCCAGCAGCCCCCGGACAGGGGGCGGCGATGGCTACACCTTC.

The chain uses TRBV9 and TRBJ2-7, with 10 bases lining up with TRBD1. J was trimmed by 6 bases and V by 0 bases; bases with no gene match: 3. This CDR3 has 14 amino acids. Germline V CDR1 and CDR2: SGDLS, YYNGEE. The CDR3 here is CASSVGDRGGEQYF. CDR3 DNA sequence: TGTGCCAGCAGCGTAGGGGACAGGGGCGGCGAGCAGTACTTC.

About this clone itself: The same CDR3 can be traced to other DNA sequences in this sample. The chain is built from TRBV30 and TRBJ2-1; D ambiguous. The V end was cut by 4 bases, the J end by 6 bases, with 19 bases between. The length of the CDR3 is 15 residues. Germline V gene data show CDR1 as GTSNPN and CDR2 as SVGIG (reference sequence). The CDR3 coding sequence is TGTGCCTGGACTAAGATCTCGTCGTTAACCAATGAGCAGTTCTTC. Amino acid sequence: CAWTKISSLTNEQFF. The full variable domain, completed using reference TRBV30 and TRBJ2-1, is SQTIHQWPATLVQPVGSPLSLECTVEGTSNPNLYWYRQAAGRGLQLLFYSVGIGQISSEVPQNLSASRPQDRQFILSSKKLLLSDSGFYLCAWTKISSLTNEQFFGPGTRLTVL.

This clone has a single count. The CDR3 here is CASSGPTGGATSWSYGYTF. As DNA, the CDR3 is TGTGCCAGCAGCGGTCCGACAGGGGGTGCGACTAGTTGGAGCTATGGCTACACCTTC. This sequence joins TRBV9 and TRBJ1-2; the match to TRBD1 covers 9 bases. The germline V gene encodes CDR1 SGDLS and CDR2 YYNGEE. The CDR3 extends over 19 amino acids. The V segment lost 3 bases and the J segment 4 bases; nucleotides outside the gene matches: 19.

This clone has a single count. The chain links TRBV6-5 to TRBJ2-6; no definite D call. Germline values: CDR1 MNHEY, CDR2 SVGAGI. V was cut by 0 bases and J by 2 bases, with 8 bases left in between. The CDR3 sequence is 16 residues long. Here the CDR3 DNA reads TGTGCCAGCAGTTACTCTTTCCGGGCTGGGGCCAACGTCCTGACTTTC. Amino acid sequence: CASSYSFRAGANVLTF.